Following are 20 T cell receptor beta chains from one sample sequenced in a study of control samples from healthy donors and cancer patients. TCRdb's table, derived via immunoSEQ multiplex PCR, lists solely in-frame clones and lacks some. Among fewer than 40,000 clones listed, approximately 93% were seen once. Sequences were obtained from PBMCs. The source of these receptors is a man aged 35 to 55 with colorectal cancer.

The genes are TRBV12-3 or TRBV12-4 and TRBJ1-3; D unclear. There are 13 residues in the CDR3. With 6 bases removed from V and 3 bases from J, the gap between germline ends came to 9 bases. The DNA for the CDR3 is TGTGCCAGCAGCTCTCGGGGTGGAAACACCATATATTTT. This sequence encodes CASSSRGGNTIYF.

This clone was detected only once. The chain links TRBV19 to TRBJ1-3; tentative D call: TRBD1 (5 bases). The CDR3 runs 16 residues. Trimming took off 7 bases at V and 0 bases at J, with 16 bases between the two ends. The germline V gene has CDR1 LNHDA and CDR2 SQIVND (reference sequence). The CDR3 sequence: CASNWGSHSSGNTIYF. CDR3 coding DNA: TGTGCCAGTAACTGGGGCTCCCACAGCTCTGGAAACACCATATATTTT. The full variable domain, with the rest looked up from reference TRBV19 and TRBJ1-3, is DGGITQSPKYLFRKEGQNVTLSCEQNLNHDAMYWYRQDPGQGLRLIYYSQIVNDFQKGDIAEGYSVSREKKESFPLTVTSAQKNPTAFYLCASNWGSHSSGNTIYFGEGSWLTVV.

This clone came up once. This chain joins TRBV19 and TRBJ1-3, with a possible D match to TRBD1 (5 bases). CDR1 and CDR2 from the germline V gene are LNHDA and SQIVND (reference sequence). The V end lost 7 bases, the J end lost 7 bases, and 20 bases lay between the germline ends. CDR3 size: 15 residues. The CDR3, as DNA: TGTGCCAGTACCAATCCCGGGGCAGGGCGGAACACCATATATTTT. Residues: CASTNPGAGRNTIYF.

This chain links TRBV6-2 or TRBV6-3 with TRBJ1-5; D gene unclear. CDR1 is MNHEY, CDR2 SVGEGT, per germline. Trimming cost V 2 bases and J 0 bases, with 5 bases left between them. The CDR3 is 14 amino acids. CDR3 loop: CASSYLYSNQPQHF. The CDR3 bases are TGTGCCAGCAGTTACCTATATAGCAATCAGCCCCAGCATTTT.

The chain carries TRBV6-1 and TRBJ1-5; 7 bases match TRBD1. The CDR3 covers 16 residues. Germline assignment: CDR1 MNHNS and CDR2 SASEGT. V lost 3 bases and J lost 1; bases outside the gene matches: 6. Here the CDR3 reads CASSDPRGQSNQPQHF. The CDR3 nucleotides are TGTGCCAGCAGTGACCCGAGGGGACAGAGCAATCAGCCCCAGCATTTT.

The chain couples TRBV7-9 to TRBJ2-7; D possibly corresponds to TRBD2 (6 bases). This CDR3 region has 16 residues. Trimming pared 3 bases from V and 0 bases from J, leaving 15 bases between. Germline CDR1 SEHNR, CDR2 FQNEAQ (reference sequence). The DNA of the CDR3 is TGTGCCAGCAGCTTCGGGTCTGCGGGGAACTCCTACGAGCAGTACTTC. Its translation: CASSFGSAGNSYEQYF.

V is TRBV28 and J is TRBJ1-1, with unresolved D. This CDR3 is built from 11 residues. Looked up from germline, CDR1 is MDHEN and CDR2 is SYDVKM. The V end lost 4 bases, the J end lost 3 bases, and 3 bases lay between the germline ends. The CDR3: CASSYHTEAFF. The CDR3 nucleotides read TGTGCCAGCAGTTATCACACTGAAGCTTTCTTT.

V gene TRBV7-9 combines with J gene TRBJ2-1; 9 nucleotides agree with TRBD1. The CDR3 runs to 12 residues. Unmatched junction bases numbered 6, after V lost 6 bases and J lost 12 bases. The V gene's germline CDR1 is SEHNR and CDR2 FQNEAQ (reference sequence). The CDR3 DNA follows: TGTGCCAGCAGACCAACAGGGGGCTGGCAGTTCTTC. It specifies CASRPTGGWQFF.

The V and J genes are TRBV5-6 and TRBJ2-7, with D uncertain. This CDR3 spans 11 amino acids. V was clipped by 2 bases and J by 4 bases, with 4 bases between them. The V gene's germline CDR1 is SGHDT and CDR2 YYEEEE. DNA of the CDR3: TGTGCCAGCAGCTTCGAGTACGAGCAGTACTTC. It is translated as CASSFEYEQYF.

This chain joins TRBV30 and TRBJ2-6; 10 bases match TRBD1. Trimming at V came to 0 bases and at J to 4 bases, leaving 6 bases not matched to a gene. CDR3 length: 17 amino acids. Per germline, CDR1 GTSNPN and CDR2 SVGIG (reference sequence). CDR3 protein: CAWSVLDRGTGANVLTF. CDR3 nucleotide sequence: TGTGCCTGGAGTGTATTGGACAGGGGGACCGGGGCCAACGTCCTGACTTTC.

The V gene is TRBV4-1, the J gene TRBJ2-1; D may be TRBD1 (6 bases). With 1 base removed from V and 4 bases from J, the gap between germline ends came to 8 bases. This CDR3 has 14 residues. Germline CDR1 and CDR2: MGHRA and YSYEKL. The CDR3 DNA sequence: TGCGCCAGCAGCCAAGGGACAGTGTACAATGAGCAGTTCTTC. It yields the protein CASSQGTVYNEQFF.

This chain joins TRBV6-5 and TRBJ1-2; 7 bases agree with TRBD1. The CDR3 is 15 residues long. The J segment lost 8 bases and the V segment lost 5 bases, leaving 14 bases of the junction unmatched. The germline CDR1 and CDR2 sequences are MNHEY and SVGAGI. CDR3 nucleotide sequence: TGTGCCAGCAGTACAGGACAGGTCGGGATTGAGGGCTACACCTTC. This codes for CASSTGQVGIEGYTF.

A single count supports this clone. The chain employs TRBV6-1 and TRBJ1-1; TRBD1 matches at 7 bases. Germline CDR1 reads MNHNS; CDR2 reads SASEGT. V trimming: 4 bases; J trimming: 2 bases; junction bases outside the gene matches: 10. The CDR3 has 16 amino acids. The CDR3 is CASSGDRVSLNTEAFF. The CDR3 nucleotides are TGTGCCAGCAGTGGTGACAGGGTTTCCCTAAACACTGAAGCTTTCTTT.

The CDR3 region has the DNA TGTGCCAGCAGCCGATCATTCGGCAGTGAAGCTTTCTTT. It translates to CASSRSFGSEAFF. The genes are TRBV7-9 and TRBJ1-1; D remains ambiguous. Trimming stripped 5 bases from V and 7 bases from J, with 14 bases between. This CDR3 is built from 13 residues. Germline CDR1 SEHNR, CDR2 FQNEAQ (reference sequence). The variable domain in full, with the rest retrieved from reference TRBV7-9 and TRBJ1-1, is DTGVSQNPRHKITKRGQNVTFRCDPISEHNRLYWYRQTLGQGPEFLTYFQNEAQLEKSRLLSDRFSAERPKGSFSTLEIQRTEQGDSAMYLCASSRSFGSEAFFGQGTRLTVV.

CDR3 bases: TGTGCCAGCAGTTTATCGGTAGGGGGAGCTGAAGCTTTCTTT. Translated: CASSLSVGGAEAFF. The J gene is TRBJ1-1, the V gene TRBV27, with D possibly matching TRBD1 (6 bases). This CDR3 has 14 residues. V was clipped by 0 bases and J by 6 bases, with 11 bases between them. Germline CDR1 MNHEY, CDR2 SMNVEV (reference sequence).

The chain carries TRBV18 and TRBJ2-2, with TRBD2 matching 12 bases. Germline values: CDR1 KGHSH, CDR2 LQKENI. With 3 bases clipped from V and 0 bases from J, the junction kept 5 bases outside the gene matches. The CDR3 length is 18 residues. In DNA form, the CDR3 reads TGTGCCAGCTCACCTCGACTAGCGGGGGAATCGAACACCGGGGAGCTGTTTTTT. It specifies CASSPRLAGESNTGELFF. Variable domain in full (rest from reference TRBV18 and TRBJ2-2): NAGVMQNPRHLVRRRGQEARLRCSPMKGHSHVYWYRQLPEEGLKFMVYLQKENIIDESGMPKERFSAEFPKEGPSILRIQQVVRGDSAAYFCASSPRLAGESNTGELFFGEGSRLTVL.

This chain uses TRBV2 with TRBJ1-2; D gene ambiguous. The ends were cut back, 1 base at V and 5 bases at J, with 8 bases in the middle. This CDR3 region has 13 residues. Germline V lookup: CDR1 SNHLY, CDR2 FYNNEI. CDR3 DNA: TGTGCCAGCAGTGAAGGGACGGCATATGGCTACACCTTC. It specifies CASSEGTAYGYTF.

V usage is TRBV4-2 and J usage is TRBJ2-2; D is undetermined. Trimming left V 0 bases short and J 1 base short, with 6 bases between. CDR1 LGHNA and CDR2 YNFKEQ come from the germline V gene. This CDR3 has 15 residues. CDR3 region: CASSQEPGNTGELFF. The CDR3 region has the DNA TGTGCCAGCAGCCAAGAGCCAGGGAACACCGGGGAGCTGTTTTTT.

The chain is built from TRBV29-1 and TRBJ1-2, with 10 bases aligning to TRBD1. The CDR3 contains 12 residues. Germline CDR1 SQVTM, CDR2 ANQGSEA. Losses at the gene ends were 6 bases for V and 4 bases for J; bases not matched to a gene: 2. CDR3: CSVDRGPYGYTF. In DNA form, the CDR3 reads TGCAGCGTCGACAGGGGGCCCTATGGCTACACCTTC. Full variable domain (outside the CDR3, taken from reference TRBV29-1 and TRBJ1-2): SAVISQKPSRDICQRGTSLTIQCQVDSQVTMMFWYRQQPGQSLTLIATANQGSEATYESGFVIDKFPISRPNLTFSTLTVSNMSPEDSSIYLCSVDRGPYGYTFGSGTRLTVV.

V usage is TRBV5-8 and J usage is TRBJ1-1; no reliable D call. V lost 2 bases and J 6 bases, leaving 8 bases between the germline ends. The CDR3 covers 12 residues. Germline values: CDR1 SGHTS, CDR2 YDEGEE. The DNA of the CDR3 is TGTGCCAGCAGCTTCGGTGGGGCTGAAGCTTTCTTT. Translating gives CASSFGGAEAFF.